This T cell receptor beta chain was sequenced for a study of shared clonotypes between healthy human individuals. Germline loops: CDR1 SGHTA, CDR2 FQGTGA. The CDR3 is 12 residues long. Trimming removed 5 bases from V and 6 bases from J, with 10 bases in between. Deep was the level at which the assay was run. Repertoires were generated with immunoSEQ multiplex PCR, while TCRdb's copy carries only in-frame clones and drops some. Counted here are around 83,000 clones, around 57% occurring once; the ten biggest clones make up around 50%. All of the donors resided in Nashville, Tennessee, and each was a Caucasian adult. CD8 memory merged CD45RO+ cells and CCR7-negative CD45RA+ TemRA cells into one population.

The receptor's source is a young man in good health. Sequenced material: memory CD8+ T cells sorted from blood. Subset of the sample: CD45RO+ cells pooled with CCR7-negative TemRA cells. V usage is TRBV7-3 and J usage is TRBJ1-2; D is uncertain. In DNA form, the CDR3 reads TGTGCCAGCAGCCCCCGTTCCGATGGCTACACCTTC. Translation: CASSPRSDGYTF.